The rows below give T cell receptor beta chains drawn from one sample of a study of cytomegalovirus exposure and HLA in healthy donors. Repertoires were generated with immunoSEQ multiplex PCR, while TCRdb's copy carries only in-frame clones and drops some. The sample records 300,000 or so clones, over 75% being singletons. Sequences were obtained from PBMCs. The receptors stem from a man aged 30 to 39 in good health and CMV-seronegative. Each CDR3 is given with its conserved first and last residue. A D gene is named only where the DNA matches it firmly. Clone size, where shown, is once, few, many, or a class for clones that have expanded.

abundance	v_gene	d_gene	j_gene	CDR3aa	CDR3nt
.	TRBV18	.	TRBJ1-6	CASSPMDRIGNSPLHF	TGTGCCAGCTCACCTATGGACAGAATTGGAAATTCACCCCTCCACTTT
.	TRBV12-5	.	TRBJ2-5	CASGQDSSLAQYF	TGTGCTAGTGGTCAGGACTCCTCGTTGGCCCAGTACTTC
.	TRBV6-1	TRBD2	TRBJ2-5	CASSELAGGPQETQYF	TGTGCCAGCAGTGAACTGGCGGGGGGTCCCCAAGAGACCCAGTACTTC
once	TRBV7-8	.	TRBJ1-5	CASSLGRQGNQPQHF	TGTGCCAGCAGCTTAGGTCGGCAGGGTAATCAGCCCCAGCATTTT
.	TRBV7-9	.	TRBJ1-2	CASSLASQNGYTF	TGTGCCAGCAGCTTAGCTTCGCAGAATGGCTACACCTTC
.	TRBV18	TRBD1	TRBJ1-2	CASSQRDRVPAGGYTF	TGTGCCAGCTCACAGAGGGACAGGGTGCCGGCCGGGGGCTACACCTTC
few	TRBV19	.	TRBJ1-2	CASSIGGSYGYTF	TGTGCCAGTAGTATCGGGGGATCATATGGCTACACCTTC
once	TRBV5-6	.	TRBJ2-2	CASSFPTPGELFF	TGTGCCAGCAGCTTTCCCACTCCCGGGGAGCTGTTTTTT
.	TRBV29-1	.	TRBJ1-2	CSVEQGSYGYTF	TGCAGCGTTGAACAGGGCTCCTATGGCTACACCTTC
.	TRBV6-5	.	TRBJ1-6	CASSYADPGVGSPLHF	TGTGCCAGCAGTTACGCTGACCCCGGGGTAGGTTCACCCCTCCACTTT
.	TRBV7-7	.	TRBJ2-5	CASSLYPRQGGMTQYF	TGTGCCAGCAGCTTATACCCTCGACAGGGAGGTATGACCCAGTACTTC
.	TRBV7-8	TRBD1	TRBJ1-3	CASSSTGQGRLSGNTIYF	TGTGCCAGCAGTTCGACAGGACAGGGGCGGCTCTCTGGAAACACCATATATTTT
.	TRBV6-4	TRBD1	TRBJ1-2	CASSGTGKTYGYTF	TGTGCCAGCAGTGGGACAGGGAAAACCTATGGCTACACCTTC
.	TRBV29-1	TRBD1	TRBJ1-2	CSVESRTGFYGYTF	TGCAGCGTTGAATCCCGGACAGGATTCTATGGCTACACCTTC
.	TRBV14	.	TRBJ1-2	CASSQTENYGYTF	TGTGCCAGCAGCCAAACAGAGAACTATGGCTACACCTTC
.	TRBV10-3	TRBD1	TRBJ2-7	CAIRSDRGVFYEQYF	TGTGCCATCAGATCGGACAGGGGGGTCTTCTACGAGCAGTACTTC
.	TRBV18	TRBD1	TRBJ2-1	CASSPRTGSSYNEQFF	TGTGCCAGCTCACCACGGACAGGGAGTTCCTACAATGAGCAGTTCTTC
.	TRBV11-2	TRBD1	TRBJ1-1	CATTNRGEGTEAFF	TGTGCCACCACTAACAGGGGGGAGGGCACTGAAGCTTTCTTT
.	TRBV4-2	TRBD1	TRBJ1-1	CASSQRGHTGVNTEAFF	TGTGCCAGCAGCCAAAGGGGCCACACAGGGGTGAACACTGAAGCTTTCTTT
few	TRBV6-4	TRBD1	TRBJ1-6	CASSAGTGGDSPLHF	TGTGCCAGCAGTGCTGGGACAGGGGGCGATTCACCCCTCCACTTT
.	TRBV11-2	.	TRBJ1-1	CATIGGLATEAFF	TGTGCCACCATCGGCGGGTTGGCCACTGAAGCTTTCTTT
.	TRBV6-5	.	TRBJ2-5	CASGRIRWETQYF	TGTGCCAGCGGGAGGATAAGGTGGGAGACCCAGTACTTC
.	TRBV30	.	TRBJ1-2	CAWSVGANYGYTF	TGTGCCTGGAGTGTTGGGGCGAACTATGGCTACACCTTC